The entry below gives a single T cell receptor (beta chain) sequence along with its context. Germline values: CDR1 LGHDT, CDR2 YNNKEL (reference sequence). The CDR3 loop spans 13 amino acids. V lost 4 bases and J lost 5; bases outside the gene matches: 5. This sample was taken from a study of blood T cell repertoires in COVID-19. The table came from immunoSEQ multiplex PCR; TCRdb's copy has only in-frame clones and leaves some out. In the table there are around 160,000 clones, around 87% of which are singletons. The sample comprised PBMCs or T cells enriched from blood (not recorded which). The chain joins TRBV3-1 (or the pseudogene TRBV3-2) to TRBJ2-7; 7 bases map to TRBD2. The receptor comes from a woman aged 25 to 39 with acute COVID-19. The CDR3 reads CASSPAGVDEQYF. The DNA for the CDR3 is TGTGCCAGCAGCCCCGCGGGGGTTGACGAGCAGTACTTC.